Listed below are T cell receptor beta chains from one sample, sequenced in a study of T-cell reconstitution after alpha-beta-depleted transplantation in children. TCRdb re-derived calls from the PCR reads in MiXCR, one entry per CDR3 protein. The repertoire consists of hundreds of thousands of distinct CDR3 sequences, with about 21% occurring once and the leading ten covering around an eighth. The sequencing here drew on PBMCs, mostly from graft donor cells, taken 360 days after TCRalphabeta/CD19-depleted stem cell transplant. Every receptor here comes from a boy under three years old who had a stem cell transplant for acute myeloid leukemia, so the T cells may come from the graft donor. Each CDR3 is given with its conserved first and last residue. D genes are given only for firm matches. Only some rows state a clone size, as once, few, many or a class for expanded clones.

CDR3aa: CASSLDSFGRTFF; CDR3nt: TGTGCCAGCAGCTTAGATAGTTTTGGACGGACTTTCTTT; abundance: -; v_gene: TRBV11-2; d_gene: -; j_gene: TRBJ1-1
CDR3aa: CASSEGPGQGNQPQHF; CDR3nt: TGTGCCAGCAGCGAAGGCCCGGGACAGGGAAACCAGCCCCAGCATTTT; abundance: -; v_gene: TRBV7-9; d_gene: TRBD1; j_gene: TRBJ1-5
CDR3aa: CASGLDRNNEQFF; CDR3nt: TGTGCTAGTGGGCTGGACCGTAACAATGAGCAGTTCTTC; abundance: many; v_gene: TRBV12-5; d_gene: -; j_gene: TRBJ2-1
CDR3aa: CSASQGGPEAFF; CDR3nt: TGCAGTGCCTCACAGGGAGGACCTGAAGCTTTCTTT; abundance: -; v_gene: TRBV20-1; d_gene: -; j_gene: TRBJ1-1
CDR3aa: CASSNRVLASYEQYF; CDR3nt: TGTGCCAGCAGCAACAGGGTTTTGGCGTCCTACGAGCAGTACTTC; abundance: many; v_gene: TRBV11-2; d_gene: -; j_gene: TRBJ2-7
CDR3aa: CASLRGETQYF; CDR3nt: TGTGCCAGCCTCAGGGGCGAGACCCAGTACTTC; abundance: -; v_gene: TRBV6-5; d_gene: -; j_gene: TRBJ2-5
CDR3aa: CSVEKGNEQFF; CDR3nt: TGCAGCGTTGAAAAGGGGAATGAGCAGTTCTTC; abundance: many; v_gene: TRBV29-1; d_gene: -; j_gene: TRBJ2-1
CDR3aa: CASRAYRGDNYGYTF; CDR3nt: TGTGCCAGCAGAGCTTACAGGGGTGATAACTATGGCTACACCTTC; abundance: -; v_gene: TRBV2; d_gene: TRBD1; j_gene: TRBJ1-2
CDR3aa: CASSPIRDRGIYEQYF; CDR3nt: TGTGCCAGCTCACCAATCCGGGACAGGGGGATTTACGAGCAGTACTTC; abundance: -; v_gene: TRBV18; d_gene: TRBD1; j_gene: TRBJ2-7
CDR3aa: CATSRGRVARGGLYSNQPQHF; CDR3nt: TGTGCCACCAGCAGAGGCCGGGTCGCCAGGGGAGGACTTTATAGCAATCAGCCCCAGCATTTT; abundance: -; v_gene: TRBV15; d_gene: -; j_gene: TRBJ1-5
CDR3aa: CAISDHRQGAWSSYEQYF; CDR3nt: TGTGCCATCAGTGACCACCGACAGGGGGCCTGGAGCTCCTACGAGCAGTACTTC; abundance: many; v_gene: TRBV10-3; d_gene: TRBD1; j_gene: TRBJ2-7
CDR3aa: CSADGSKNIQYF; CDR3nt: TGCAGTGCAGACGGGTCCAAAAACATTCAGTACTTC; abundance: -; v_gene: TRBV20-1; d_gene: -; j_gene: TRBJ2-4
CDR3aa: CASSLGGTRQETQYF; CDR3nt: TGTGCCAGCAGTTTAGGCGGGACAAGGCAAGAGACCCAGTACTTC; abundance: -; v_gene: TRBV28; d_gene: -; j_gene: TRBJ2-5
CDR3aa: CASSPSALSGNTIYF; CDR3nt: TGCGCCAGCAGCCCCAGCGCCCTCTCTGGAAACACCATATATTTT; abundance: -; v_gene: TRBV5-1; d_gene: -; j_gene: TRBJ1-3
CDR3aa: CASSPGLLEEQFF; CDR3nt: TGTGCCAGCTCACCGGGACTGCTCGAAGAGCAGTTCTTC; abundance: few; v_gene: TRBV18; d_gene: -; j_gene: TRBJ2-1
CDR3aa: CASSLAGGVAYNEQFF; CDR3nt: TGTGCCAGCAGCTTGGCCGGAGGGGTGGCCTACAATGAGCAGTTCTTC; abundance: many; v_gene: TRBV5-5; d_gene: -; j_gene: TRBJ2-1
CDR3aa: CSVLEGAFF; CDR3nt: TGCAGCGTTCTGGAGGGAGCTTTCTTT; abundance: many; v_gene: TRBV29-1; d_gene: -; j_gene: TRBJ1-1
CDR3aa: CASSPGADGEPQHF; CDR3nt: TGTGCCAGCAGTCCAGGGGCCGACGGGGAGCCCCAGCATTTT; abundance: -; v_gene: TRBV6-1; d_gene: -; j_gene: TRBJ1-5
CDR3aa: CSAKGTFPTNEQFF; CDR3nt: TGCAGTGCCAAGGGGACTTTCCCCACTAATGAGCAGTTCTTC; abundance: many; v_gene: TRBV20-1; d_gene: -; j_gene: TRBJ2-1
CDR3aa: CSAGVGAQNTEAFF; CDR3nt: TGCAGCGCTGGCGTAGGGGCTCAGAACACTGAAGCTTTCTTT; abundance: few; v_gene: TRBV29-1; d_gene: -; j_gene: TRBJ1-1
CDR3aa: CASGLAGPSGGEQYF; CDR3nt: TGTGCCAGCGGACTAGCGGGGCCCTCAGGTGGCGAGCAGTACTTC; abundance: -; v_gene: TRBV12-3/TRBV12-4; d_gene: TRBD2; j_gene: TRBJ2-7
CDR3aa: CASSLAPNEQFF; CDR3nt: TGTGCCAGCAGCTTAGCCCCCAATGAGCAGTTCTTC; abundance: many; v_gene: TRBV7-9; d_gene: -; j_gene: TRBJ2-1
CDR3aa: CASSNPYSRGKEKLFF; CDR3nt: TGTGCCAGCAGTAACCCTTACTCACGAGGTAAAGAAAAACTGTTTTTT; abundance: -; v_gene: TRBV12-3/TRBV12-4; d_gene: -; j_gene: TRBJ1-4
CDR3aa: CASSSSRDYSYEQYF; CDR3nt: TGTGCCAGCAGCTCCTCCCGGGACTATTCCTACGAGCAGTACTTC; abundance: -; v_gene: TRBV5-6; d_gene: TRBD2; j_gene: TRBJ2-7
CDR3aa: CAISSRDNLNYGYTF; CDR3nt: TGTGCCATCAGTTCCCGGGACAACCTTAACTATGGCTACACCTTC; abundance: many; v_gene: TRBV10-3; d_gene: -; j_gene: TRBJ1-2
CDR3aa: CASSSGFFEQYF; CDR3nt: TGTGCCAGCAGCTCAGGGTTTTTCGAGCAGTACTTC; abundance: many; v_gene: TRBV13; d_gene: -; j_gene: TRBJ2-7
CDR3aa: CASSPRQGMNTEAFF; CDR3nt: TGTGCCAGCAGTCCAAGACAGGGAATGAACACTGAAGCTTTCTTT; abundance: -; v_gene: TRBV12-3/TRBV12-4; d_gene: TRBD1; j_gene: TRBJ1-1
CDR3aa: CASSAPRGGTIYF; CDR3nt: TGTGCCAGCAGTGCCCCTCGTGGGGGCACCATATATTTT; abundance: many; v_gene: TRBV28; d_gene: -; j_gene: TRBJ1-3
CDR3aa: CSARVDFWTGDQPQHF; CDR3nt: TGCAGTGCTAGAGTGGATTTCTGGACGGGGGATCAGCCCCAGCATTTT; abundance: few; v_gene: TRBV20-1; d_gene: -; j_gene: TRBJ1-5
CDR3aa: CAINRGQGAYEQYF; CDR3nt: TGTGCCATCAATCGGGGACAGGGGGCCTACGAGCAGTACTTC; abundance: few; v_gene: TRBV10-3; d_gene: TRBD1; j_gene: TRBJ2-7
CDR3aa: CATSERSSQETQYF; CDR3nt: TGTGCCACCAGTGAGAGGAGCAGTCAAGAGACCCAGTACTTC; abundance: -; v_gene: TRBV24-1; d_gene: -; j_gene: TRBJ2-5
CDR3aa: CASSLADGNEKLFF; CDR3nt: TGTGCCAGCAGCTTAGCGGACGGGAATGAAAAACTGTTTTTT; abundance: -; v_gene: TRBV7-9; d_gene: -; j_gene: TRBJ1-4
CDR3aa: CSVEVGYKETQYF; CDR3nt: TGCAGCGTTGAAGTTGGCTACAAAGAGACCCAGTACTTC; abundance: many; v_gene: TRBV29-1; d_gene: -; j_gene: TRBJ2-5
CDR3aa: CSARDVLGFSNQPQHF; CDR3nt: TGCAGTGCTAGAGATGTATTGGGGTTCAGCAATCAGCCCCAGCATTTT; abundance: many; v_gene: TRBV20-1; d_gene: -; j_gene: TRBJ1-5
CDR3aa: CSVGPMRGGRGYGTDTQYF; CDR3nt: TGCAGCGTTGGCCCCATGCGGGGGGGGAGGGGATACGGCACAGATACGCAGTATTTT; abundance: many; v_gene: TRBV29-1; d_gene: TRBD2; j_gene: TRBJ2-3
CDR3aa: CSVEAFMRGGSEQYF; CDR3nt: TGCAGCGTTGAAGCGTTTATGCGGGGGGGCTCCGAGCAGTACTTC; abundance: -; v_gene: TRBV29-1; d_gene: TRBD2; j_gene: TRBJ2-7
CDR3aa: CASSLWFADTQYF; CDR3nt: TGTGCCAGCAGTTTATGGTTTGCAGATACGCAGTATTTT; abundance: few; v_gene: TRBV12-3/TRBV12-4; d_gene: -; j_gene: TRBJ2-3
CDR3aa: CSARTESYNEQFF; CDR3nt: TGCAGTGCCCGGACCGAGTCCTACAATGAGCAGTTCTTC; abundance: many; v_gene: TRBV20-1; d_gene: -; j_gene: TRBJ2-1
CDR3aa: CSAGTTRSYNSPLHF; CDR3nt: TGCAGTGCTGGGACCACCAGGTCCTATAATTCACCCCTCCACTTT; abundance: -; v_gene: TRBV20-1; d_gene: -; j_gene: TRBJ1-6
CDR3aa: CASSSFGDQPQHF; CDR3nt: TGTGCCAGCAGCTCTTTCGGTGATCAGCCCCAGCATTTT; abundance: many; v_gene: TRBV7-2; d_gene: -; j_gene: TRBJ1-5
CDR3aa: CASSDENANTGELFF; CDR3nt: TGCGCCAGCAGCGACGAAAACGCGAACACCGGGGAGCTGTTTTTT; abundance: -; v_gene: TRBV5-1; d_gene: -; j_gene: TRBJ2-2
CDR3aa: CAISESPGDRVDEQFF; CDR3nt: TGTGCCATCAGTGAGTCCCCCGGGGATCGGGTTGATGAGCAGTTCTTC; abundance: once; v_gene: TRBV10-3; d_gene: -; j_gene: TRBJ2-1
CDR3aa: CASSFRLAGYNEQFF; CDR3nt: TGTGCCAGCAGTTTTAGACTAGCGGGCTACAATGAGCAGTTCTTC; abundance: few; v_gene: TRBV12-3/TRBV12-4; d_gene: TRBD2; j_gene: TRBJ2-1
CDR3aa: CASSDPHPAWGTQYF; CDR3nt: TGTGCCAGCAGTGACCCCCACCCTGCTTGGGGTACGCAGTATTTT; abundance: many; v_gene: TRBV25-1; d_gene: -; j_gene: TRBJ2-3
CDR3aa: CSANQQGGRAQYF; CDR3nt: TGCAGTGCCAACCAGCAGGGAGGTAGGGCCCAGTACTTC; abundance: many; v_gene: TRBV20-1; d_gene: -; j_gene: TRBJ2-5
CDR3aa: CSAKQGGGNEQFF; CDR3nt: TGCAGCGCCAAACAGGGGGGTGGCAATGAGCAGTTCTTC; abundance: many; v_gene: TRBV29-1; d_gene: TRBD1; j_gene: TRBJ2-1
CDR3aa: CASSWTGGGSLSFQFADTQYF; CDR3nt: TGTGCCAGCAGCTGGACAGGGGGCGGTAGTTTGTCGTTTCAATTTGCAGATACGCAGTATTTT; abundance: many; v_gene: TRBV5-7; d_gene: TRBD1; j_gene: TRBJ2-3
CDR3aa: CASSFQRGNTGELFF; CDR3nt: TGTGCCAGCAGCTTCCAGCGGGGTAACACCGGGGAGCTGTTTTTT; abundance: -; v_gene: TRBV5-5; d_gene: TRBD2; j_gene: TRBJ2-2
CDR3aa: CSVEGGPGELFF; CDR3nt: TGCAGCGTTGAAGGGGGACCCGGGGAGCTGTTTTTT; abundance: many; v_gene: TRBV29-1; d_gene: -; j_gene: TRBJ2-2
CDR3aa: CSARDPRASTDTQYF; CDR3nt: TGCAGTGCTAGAGATCCCAGGGCCAGCACAGATACGCAGTATTTT; abundance: -; v_gene: TRBV20-1; d_gene: -; j_gene: TRBJ2-3
CDR3aa: CASSKSRQSYNEQFF; CDR3nt: TGTGCCAGCAGCAAATCCAGACAATCCTACAATGAGCAGTTCTTC; abundance: once; v_gene: TRBV7-8; d_gene: -; j_gene: TRBJ2-1
CDR3aa: CASSIQISGELFF; CDR3nt: TGTGCCAGTAGCATACAGATATCCGGGGAGCTGTTTTTT; abundance: many; v_gene: TRBV19; d_gene: -; j_gene: TRBJ2-2
CDR3aa: CCARDISGSRYNEQFF; CDR3nt: TGCTGTGCTAGAGACATTAGCGGGAGCAGATACAATGAGCAGTTCTTC; abundance: -; v_gene: TRBV20-1; d_gene: TRBD2; j_gene: TRBJ2-1
CDR3aa: CASSLGPEAYNEQFF; CDR3nt: TGTGCCAGCAGTTTAGGCCCCGAGGCATACAATGAGCAGTTCTTC; abundance: many; v_gene: TRBV12-3/TRBV12-4; d_gene: -; j_gene: TRBJ2-1